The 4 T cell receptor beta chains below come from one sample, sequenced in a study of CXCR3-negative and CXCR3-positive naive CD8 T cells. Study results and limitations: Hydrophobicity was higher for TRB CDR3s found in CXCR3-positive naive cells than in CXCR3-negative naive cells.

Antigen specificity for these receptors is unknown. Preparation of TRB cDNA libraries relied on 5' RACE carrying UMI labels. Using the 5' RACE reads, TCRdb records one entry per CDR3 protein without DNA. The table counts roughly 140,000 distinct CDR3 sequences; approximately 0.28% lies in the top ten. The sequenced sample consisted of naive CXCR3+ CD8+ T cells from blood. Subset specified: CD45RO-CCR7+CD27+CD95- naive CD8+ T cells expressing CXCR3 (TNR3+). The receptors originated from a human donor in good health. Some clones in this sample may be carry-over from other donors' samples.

This CDR3 reads CASRWVEDPAHEQYF. The rearrangement uses TRBV13 and TRBJ2-7; absent DNA, TCRdb's TRBD2 call cannot be checked. The germline CDR1 and CDR2 sequences are PRHDT and FYEKMQ (reference sequence). This CDR3 region has 15 residues.

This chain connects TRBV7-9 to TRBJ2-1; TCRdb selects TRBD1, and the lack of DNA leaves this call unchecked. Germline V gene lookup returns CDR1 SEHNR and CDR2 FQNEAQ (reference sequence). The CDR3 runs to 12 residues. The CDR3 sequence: CASSLASPWVVF.

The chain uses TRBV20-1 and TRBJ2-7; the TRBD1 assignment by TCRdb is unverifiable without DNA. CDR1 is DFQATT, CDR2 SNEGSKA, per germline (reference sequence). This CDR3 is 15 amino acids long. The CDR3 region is CSANPAGSRSYEQYF.

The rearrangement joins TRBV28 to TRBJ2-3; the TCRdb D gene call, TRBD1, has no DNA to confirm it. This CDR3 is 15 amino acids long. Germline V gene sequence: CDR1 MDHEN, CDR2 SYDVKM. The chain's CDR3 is CASTGWTGSTDTQYF.